One T cell receptor (beta chain) is described in this entry. The target antigen is unknown. The source of the sample is a study of PD-1 blockade in classical Hodgkin lymphoma. Points from the study as a whole: The repertoire differences lack a defined cause, possibly disease activity or prior therapy.

The length of the CDR3 is 14 residues. The V end was cut by 2 bases, the J end by 1 base, with 8 bases between. The germline CDR1 and CDR2 sequences are LNHDA and SQIVND (reference sequence). Each and every patient relapsed after autologous stem cell transplantation, and patients got differing brentuximab vedotin exposure. Progressive disease, partial response or complete response was each patient's best response. Measured with immunoSEQ multiplex PCR; TCRdb has only the in-frame clones, and not every one. The sample yields 35,000 to 45,000 clones, around 71% seen once. The receptor comes from a human donor with classical Hodgkin lymphoma. The rearrangement joins TRBV19 to TRBJ1-1; D gene ambiguous. Sample: peripheral blood mononuclear cells (PBMCs), taken at baseline. The CDR3 DNA follows: TGTGCCAGTAGTATATCGGACGGGAACACTGAAGCTTTCTTT. This gives the protein CASSISDGNTEAFF.